These T cell receptor beta chains were read from a single sample in a study of cytomegalovirus exposure and HLA in healthy donors. Sequencing used immunoSEQ multiplex PCR; TCRdb keeps in-frame clones, though not all of them. Of about 140,000 clones in the sample, roughly 79% are singletons; the top ten hold roughly 2.8%. The sequenced material came from PBMCs. The receptors stem from a male donor in good health and CMV-seronegative. Each CDR3 is given with its conserved first and last residue. Each record gives: D gene, V gene, clone size, J gene, CDR3 protein, CDR3 DNA. The D gene is left open where the match is weak. Where a row states a size, it is once, few, many or the class of an expanded clone; other rows omit it.

>TRBD2|TRBV7-3|.|TRBJ2-3
CASSSYGAGGADTQYF
TGTGCCAGCAGCTCGTACGGAGCGGGAGGGGCAGATACGCAGTATTTT
>TRBD2|TRBV5-1|few|TRBJ2-7
CASSPPGLAGMDEQYF
TGCGCCAGCAGCCCGCCCGGACTAGCGGGAATGGACGAGCAGTACTTC
>.|TRBV29-1|.|TRBJ1-1
CSITGYTEAFF
TGCAGTATTACAGGGTACACTGAAGCTTTCTTT
>TRBD1|TRBV25-1|.|TRBJ1-1
CARSEFGGTGGTEAFF
TGTGCCCGCAGTGAATTTGGCGGGACAGGGGGCACTGAAGCTTTCTTT
>TRBD2|TRBV6-5|.|TRBJ2-7
CASSRGAGALLEQYF
TGTGCCAGCAGTCGCGGGGCGGGAGCATTGCTCGAGCAGTACTTC
>.|TRBV30|.|TRBJ2-5
CAWSVWRETQYF
TGTGCCTGGAGTGTCTGGCGGGAGACCCAGTACTTC
>TRBD2|TRBV25-1|.|TRBJ2-3
CASSDGRGGFTDTQYF
TGTGCCAGCAGTGACGGTCGGGGGGGATTCACAGATACGCAGTATTTT
>TRBD2|TRBV19|few|TRBJ2-1
CASSIVGGRAYNEQFF
TGTGCCAGTAGTATAGTGGGCGGGAGAGCCTACAATGAGCAGTTCTTC
>TRBD1|TRBV27|.|TRBJ2-1
CASSPPGQGFGNEQFF
TGTGCCAGCAGCCCCCCGGGACAGGGTTTTGGCAATGAGCAGTTCTTC
>.|TRBV5-4|once|TRBJ1-5
CASSSRGQPQHF
TGTGCCAGCAGCTCCAGGGGTCAGCCCCAGCATTTT
>.|TRBV11-2|.|TRBJ2-7
CASSLSDKYEQYF
TGTGCCAGCAGCTTATCGGACAAATACGAGCAGTACTTC
>.|TRBV30|few|TRBJ1-5
CAWSAGEGQPQHF
TGTGCCTGGAGCGCAGGGGAAGGACAGCCCCAGCATTTT
>TRBD2|TRBV4-1|few|TRBJ2-1
CASSRSLAGYNEQFF
TGCGCCAGCAGCAGGTCACTAGCGGGATACAATGAGCAGTTCTTC
>.|TRBV2|.|TRBJ2-7
CASRPQNYEQYF
TGTGCCAGCCGTCCCCAGAACTACGAGCAGTACTTC
>.|TRBV6-1|few|TRBJ2-1
CASKTGLHSSEQFF
TGTGCCAGCAAGACCGGACTACACTCCAGTGAGCAGTTCTTC
>TRBD1|TRBV6-5|.|TRBJ2-7
CTSRTGGEQYF
TGTACCAGCAGGACAGGGGGCGAGCAGTACTTC
>.|TRBV7-2|few|TRBJ1-4
CASTPGHANEKLFF
TGTGCCAGCACTCCGGGACATGCCAATGAAAAACTGTTTTTT
>.|TRBV7-2|.|TRBJ2-5
CASSPRVRETQYF
TGTGCCAGCAGCCCCAGGGTCCGGGAGACCCAGTACTTC
>.|TRBV5-6|.|TRBJ2-1
CASSLRGISYNEQFF
TGTGCCAGCAGCTTGAGAGGGATTTCCTACAATGAGCAGTTCTTC
>TRBD1|TRBV6-5|once|TRBJ1-1
CASSTGGTEAFF
TGTGCCAGCAGTACAGGGGGGACTGAAGCTTTCTTT
>.|TRBV6-5|.|TRBJ2-3
CASSRGTDTQYF
TGTGCCAGCAGTAGGGGAACAGATACGCAGTATTTT
>TRBD2|TRBV6-4|.|TRBJ2-1
CASSQTSESGQFF
TGTGCCAGCAGTCAGACTAGCGAGTCTGGGCAGTTCTTC
>TRBD1|TRBV6-4|.|TRBJ2-3
CASILDRGQTDTQYF
TGTGCCAGCATTCTCGACAGGGGGCAAACAGATACGCAGTATTTT
>.|TRBV7-9|few|TRBJ1-5
CASSSGAGQPQHF
TGTGCCAGCAGTTCAGGGGCAGGTCAGCCCCAGCATTTT
>TRBD1|TRBV7-3|.|TRBJ2-7
CASSITGQGPYEQYF
TGTGCCAGCAGCATAACGGGACAGGGTCCCTACGAGCAGTACTTC
>.|TRBV15|.|TRBJ2-1
CATSAVGGRGVGVYNEQFF
TGTGCCACCAGCGCCGTTGGAGGGCGGGGAGTGGGGGTATACAATGAGCAGTTCTTC
>TRBD1|TRBV30|few|TRBJ2-2
CAWRHRTGWTGELFF
TGTGCCTGGAGACATCGGACAGGTTGGACCGGGGAGCTGTTTTTT
>.|TRBV5-1|once|TRBJ2-5
CASSSASMETQYF
TGCGCCAGCAGCTCAGCGTCGATGGAGACCCAGTACTTC
>.|TRBV6-1|.|TRBJ1-2
CASSEARGYGYTF
TGTGCCAGCAGTGAAGCGCGGGGCTATGGCTACACCTTC
>TRBD1|TRBV4-1|.|TRBJ2-2
CASSQDLQRTGTGELFF
TGCGCCAGCAGCCAAGATCTTCAGAGGACAGGCACCGGGGAGCTGTTTTTT
>TRBD1|TRBV27|.|TRBJ1-2
CASSLFPGGTYGYTF
TGTGCCAGCAGTTTATTCCCAGGGGGTACCTATGGCTACACCTTC
>TRBD1|TRBV6-4|few|TRBJ1-6
CASSTWTGSPLHF
TGTGCCAGCAGTACTTGGACAGGGAGTCCCCTCCACTTT
>TRBD1|TRBV10-3|.|TRBJ1-4
CAISEDTGAKEKLFF
TGTGCCATCAGTGAGGATACAGGGGCTAAAGAAAAACTGTTTTTT
>TRBD2|TRBV5-1|.|TRBJ2-1
CASSLSSGGAGSYNEQFF
TGCGCCAGCAGCTTGTCTAGCGGGGGGGCTGGGTCCTACAATGAGCAGTTCTTC
>TRBD2|TRBV18|few|TRBJ2-7
CASSPPGTSVTVQYF
TGTGCCAGCTCACCACCCGGGACTAGCGTGACTGTGCAGTACTTC
>.|TRBV5-4|.|TRBJ2-1
CASSSGSNEQFF
TGTGCCAGCAGCTCAGGGTCCAATGAGCAGTTCTTC
>.|TRBV6-5|once|TRBJ1-5
CASSYHPAGVNQPQHF
TGTGCCAGCAGTTACCATCCAGCAGGCGTTAATCAGCCCCAGCATTTT
>.|TRBV13|few|TRBJ2-7
CASSASREQYEQYF
TGTGCCAGCAGTGCCTCACGGGAGCAGTACGAGCAGTACTTC
>TRBD2|TRBV29-1|.|TRBJ2-2
CSLGKGLAGGAGELFF
TGCAGCCTTGGTAAGGGACTAGCGGGAGGTGCCGGGGAGCTGTTTTTT
>TRBD1|TRBV6-6|.|TRBJ1-1
CASRHRGLNTEAFF
TGTGCCAGCAGGCACAGGGGATTGAACACTGAAGCTTTCTTT
>TRBD1|TRBV5-1|once|TRBJ2-3
CASSAGQGTDTQYF
TGCGCCAGCAGCGCAGGACAGGGAACAGATACGCAGTATTTT
>TRBD1|TRBV5-1|.|TRBJ1-6
CASPRRAGGSQSGSPLHF
TGCGCCAGCCCCAGGCGGGCAGGGGGAAGTCAGAGCGGTTCACCCCTCCACTTT
>TRBD1|TRBV23-1|.|TRBJ2-7
CASSQSSGGQSPGEQYF
TGCGCCAGCAGTCAATCGAGTGGGGGACAGTCTCCCGGCGAGCAGTACTTC
>TRBD1|TRBV5-1|.|TRBJ2-5
CASSFPGTGSGETQYF
TGCGCCAGCAGCTTCCCCGGGACAGGGAGTGGAGAGACCCAGTACTTC
>TRBD2|TRBV15|.|TRBJ2-5
CATSRGRGAETQYF
TGTGCCACCAGCAGGGGGCGGGGGGCGGAGACCCAGTACTTC
>.|TRBV5-6|few|TRBJ1-3
CASSLAEQEGLGGNTIYF
TGTGCCAGCAGCTTGGCCGAACAGGAGGGGTTGGGTGGAAACACCATATATTTT
>TRBD2|TRBV9|.|TRBJ2-7
CASSEGGRGAPYEQYF
TGTGCCAGCAGCGAGGGGGGGCGGGGGGCACCCTACGAGCAGTACTTC